This T cell receptor beta chain derives from a study of blood T cell repertoires in COVID-19. Study-level information: Italy, Spain and the United States were the sources of the convalescent and acute COVID-19 samples. Sample material is recorded as cDNA or gDNA derived from T cells, B-cell-depleted T cells, or PBMCs.

Study processing details: The assay estimated nucleated cells by amplifying reference gene primers. Profiling relied on immunoSEQ multiplex PCR, and the TCRdb table lists in-frame clones only, not all of them. The V and J calls and the clone size are those of that table, but D and trimming were determined from the DNA. This table has approximately 110,000 clones, around 83% appearing once. A Seattle source enrolled patients during active infection and followed them longitudinally. The CDR3 consists of 16 residues. V shed 0 bases and J 2 bases; nucleotides not matched to a gene: 5. CDR1 is LGHNA and CDR2 is YNFKEQ in the germline V gene.

Input material: peripheral blood. This chain uses TRBV4-2 with TRBJ2-7; 9 bases are shared with TRBD2. This clonotype originated in a woman aged 80 or over with COVID-19, enrolled during active disease. The CDR3 protein is CASSQEPTSGAYEQYF. The CDR3 coding sequence is TGTGCCAGCAGCCAAGAACCGACTAGCGGAGCCTACGAGCAGTACTTC.